This entry lists 21 T cell receptor beta chains sequenced from one sample in a study of blood T cell repertoires in COVID-19. Clones were sequenced by immunoSEQ multiplex PCR, and TCRdb holds only the in-frame ones, with some missing. The data show roughly 200,000 clones, about 85% seen once. Input material: PBMCs or T cells enriched from blood (not recorded which). The receptors shown here come from a man aged 35 to 55 who had recovered from COVID-19.

The rearrangement joins TRBV6-5 to TRBJ1-6, with TRBD1 as a possible D gene (5 bases). The CDR3 is 14 residues long. V lost 6 bases, J lost 9 bases, and 15 bases lay in between. Per germline, CDR1 MNHEY and CDR2 SVGAGI. The CDR3 spells CASSGGTIGSPLHF. DNA for the CDR3: TGTGCCAGCAGCGGAGGGACCATCGGTTCACCCCTCCACTTT.

The chain carries TRBV2 and TRBJ1-4; TRBD1 is a possible D gene (5 bases). The CDR3 has 13 amino acids. CDR1 and CDR2 (germline): SNHLY, FYNNEI. V lost 8 bases, J lost 2 bases, and 9 bases lay in between. CDR3 region: CASDGGTNEKLFF. The CDR3 DNA reads TGTGCCAGCGATGGGGGGACTAATGAAAAACTGTTTTTT.

The CDR3 here is CAWTPSSVGELFF. The CDR3 region has the DNA TGTGCCTGGACCCCGTCCTCAGTCGGGGAGCTGTTTTTT. The gene calls are TRBV30 and TRBJ2-2; unclear D gene. In germline, CDR1 is GTSNPN, CDR2 SVGIG (reference sequence). CDR3 length: 13 amino acids. V shed 4 bases and J shed 7 bases, with 13 bases lying between them.

This sequence joins TRBV12-3 or TRBV12-4 and TRBJ1-1, with a weak D call TRBD1 (6 bases). This CDR3 comprises 13 residues. The ends were cut back, 0 bases at V and 5 bases at J, with 7 bases in the middle. CDR3 DNA sequence: TGTGCCAGCAGTTTAGCGCAGGGGACTGAAGCTTTCTTT. Translation: CASSLAQGTEAFF.

The chain recombines TRBV2 with TRBJ2-1; 8 bases map to TRBD1. CDR1 is SNHLY and CDR2 is FYNNEI in the germline V gene. This CDR3 has 15 residues. Trimming cost V 8 bases and J 4 bases; bases outside gene matches: 10. CDR3 protein: CASGAGGLVYNEQFF. The CDR3 nucleotides are TGTGCCAGCGGGGCAGGGGGCCTGGTGTACAATGAGCAGTTCTTC.

Here the CDR3 reads CASSLEWEPDSPYEQYF. CDR3 DNA: TGTGCCAGCAGTTTAGAATGGGAACCCGACAGCCCCTACGAGCAGTACTTC. V is TRBV28 and J is TRBJ2-7, with a tentative D call TRBD1 (5 bases). Deletions cut 2 bases from V and 2 bases from J, with 19 bases between. CDR3 length: 17 residues. Germline-derived CDR1 and CDR2 are MDHEN and SYDVKM. Filled out from reference TRBV28 and TRBJ2-7, the complete variable domain reads DVKVTQSSRYLVKRTGEKVFLECVQDMDHENMFWYRQDPGLGLRLIYFSYDVKMKEKGDIPEGYSVSREKKERFSLILESASTNQTSMYLCASSLEWEPDSPYEQYFGPGTRLTVT.

This rearrangement joins TRBV11-2 to TRBJ2-5; possibly TRBD1 for D (5 bases). CDR1 and CDR2 (germline): SGHAT, FQNNGV. CDR3 length: 14 amino acids. V lost 1 base, J lost 5 bases, and 11 bases lay in between. CDR3 in DNA: TGTGCCAGCAGCTTAGGGGGCAGCGCTGAGACCCAGTACTTC. This translates into CASSLGGSAETQYF. The full variable domain, rest sourced from reference TRBV11-2 and TRBJ2-5, is EAGVAQSPRYKIIEKRQSVAFWCNPISGHATLYWYQQILGQGPKLLIQFQNNGVVDDSQLPKDRFSAERLKGVDSTLKIQPAKLEDSAVYLCASSLGGSAETQYFGPGTRLLVL.

The rearrangement links TRBV10-3 to TRBJ2-1, with 7 bases matching TRBD1. CDR1 and CDR2 from the germline V gene are ENHRY and SYGVKD. The CDR3 has 15 residues. V lost 3 bases, J lost 4 bases, and 6 bases stayed unmatched. The CDR3, as DNA: TGTGCCATCAGTGAAGAGGGGGCGGAATACAATGAGCAGTTCTTC. This codes for CAISEEGAEYNEQFF.

The V and J genes are TRBV9 and TRBJ1-1; D is uncertain. Germline values: CDR1 SGDLS, CDR2 YYNGEE. CDR3 length equals 12 residues. V was clipped by 4 bases and J by 5 bases, with 9 bases between them. CDR3 residues: CASSSPGTEAFF. CDR3 bases: TGTGCCAGCAGCTCCCCGGGGACTGAAGCTTTCTTT.

This sequence joins TRBV27 and TRBJ2-3, with 10 bases identical to TRBD1. The V gene's germline CDR1 is MNHEY and CDR2 SMNVEV (reference sequence). This CDR3 is 12 amino acids long. V dropped 5 bases and J dropped 14; count of bases not matched to a gene: 7. The CDR3 is CASSLGTGEPYF. CDR3 coding DNA: TGTGCCAGCAGTCTGGGGACAGGGGAACCGTATTTT.

This chain joins TRBV5-8 and TRBJ2-1; a weak D match, TRBD1 (5 bases). The V gene lost 4 bases and the J gene lost 2 bases, with 13 bases spanning the gap. The CDR3 has 15 residues. The germline V gene has CDR1 SGHTS and CDR2 YDEGEE. The CDR3 sequence is CASSVRDRAYNEQFF. CDR3 nucleotide sequence: TGTGCCAGCAGCGTCAGGGATAGGGCCTACAATGAGCAGTTCTTC.

This clone has only a few counts. The CDR3 nucleotides read TGCGCCAGCAGCCAAGACAAGACAGGGCTTCAGTACTTC. Protein: CASSQDKTGLQYF. The rearrangement joins TRBV4-1 to TRBJ2-4; 7 bases fit TRBD1. The CDR3 contains 13 residues. V dropped 0 bases and J dropped 11; count of bases not matched to a gene: 4. The germline V gene has CDR1 MGHRA and CDR2 YSYEKL.

This clone was seen only once. The chain links TRBV10-3 to TRBJ1-1; D gene unclear. V was shortened by 5 bases and J by 4 bases, with 11 bases between the two germline ends. The CDR3 runs 13 residues. CDR1 and CDR2 (germline): ENHRY, SYGVKD. The CDR3 DNA sequence: TGTGCCATCAGTTCAGGAATCTCCACTGAAGCTTTCTTT. Translation gives CAISSGISTEAFF.

The table lists this clone with a count of one. This chain links TRBV7-3 with TRBJ2-3; 8 bases are shared with TRBD2. Unmatched junction bases numbered 3, after V lost 1 base and J lost 0 bases. Germline CDR1 is SGHTA and CDR2 is FQGTGA. CDR3 length: 16 amino acids. The CDR3 loop reads CASSLMAGGSTDTQYF. CDR3 DNA: TGTGCCAGCAGCTTAATGGCGGGGGGTAGCACAGATACGCAGTATTTT.

This chain uses TRBV7-9 with TRBJ2-5; the match to TRBD1 covers 9 bases. The germline CDR1 and CDR2 sequences are SEHNR and FQNEAQ (reference sequence). J gave up 5 bases and V 5 bases, and 9 bases lay outside the gene matches. The CDR3 sequence is 15 residues long. The CDR3 nucleotides read TGTGCCAGCAGCCTACACAGGGGGCGTGAGGAGACCCAGTACTTC. This encodes CASSLHRGREETQYF.

This chain uses TRBV4-1 with TRBJ2-1; 11 nucleotides align to TRBD2. The CDR3 is 19 residues long. CDR1 is MGHRA and CDR2 is YSYEKL in the germline V gene. With 4 bases clipped from V and 3 bases from J, the junction kept 14 bases outside the gene matches. The CDR3 spells CASSLLRSVGLADYNEQFF. As DNA, the CDR3 is TGCGCCAGCAGCCTACTAAGATCGGTGGGACTAGCGGACTACAATGAGCAGTTCTTC.

This chain connects TRBV30 to TRBJ2-6; D gene unclear. Germline V lookup: CDR1 GTSNPN, CDR2 SVGIG (reference sequence). The CDR3 length is 18 residues. Trimming shortened V by 2 bases and J by 0 bases, and 17 bases separated the two germline ends. The CDR3 region has the DNA TGTGCCTGGAGTCCTACTGGAGCATCCATCTCTGGGGCCAACGTCCTGACTTTC. This gives the protein CAWSPTGASISGANVLTF.

This chain joins TRBV11-3 and TRBJ1-5, with D perhaps matching TRBD1 (5 bases). The germline V gene has CDR1 SGHNT and CDR2 YENEEA. This CDR3 is 16 amino acids long. V lost 2 bases and J 8 bases, leaving 19 bases between the germline ends. Here the CDR3 DNA reads TGTGCCAGCAGCTTATGGAGGGGACGGAGGATCGAGCCCCAGCATTTT. Translation: CASSLWRGRRIEPQHF.

CDR3 sequence: CASSPGELAKNIQYF. The CDR3 DNA follows: TGTGCCAGCTCACCAGGGGAGCTAGCCAAAAACATTCAGTACTTC. V and J are TRBV18 and TRBJ2-4, with D possibly TRBD2 on 5 matching bases. The CDR3 spans 15 residues. From germline, CDR1 is KGHSH and CDR2 LQKENI. The V and J ends lost 2 bases and 0 bases respectively, with 8 bases between them.

The chain carries TRBV6-6 and TRBJ2-3; D gene ambiguous. The germline CDR1 and CDR2 sequences are MNHNY and SVGAGI (reference sequence). The CDR3 is 14 amino acids. V lost 8 bases, J lost 0 bases, and 12 bases lay in between. This CDR3 is CASRPRPSTDTQYF. The CDR3 DNA is TGTGCCAGCCGCCCGCGGCCCAGCACAGATACGCAGTATTTT.

CDR3 amino acids: CASSYLQGPQHF. CDR3 DNA: TGTGCCAGCAGTTACCTTCAGGGGCCCCAGCATTTT. V and J are TRBV6-5 and TRBJ1-5; D may be TRBD1 (5 bases). This CDR3 comprises 12 residues. V dropped 2 bases and J dropped 9 bases, with 8 bases sitting between them. Germline CDR1 reads MNHEY; CDR2 reads SVGAGI.